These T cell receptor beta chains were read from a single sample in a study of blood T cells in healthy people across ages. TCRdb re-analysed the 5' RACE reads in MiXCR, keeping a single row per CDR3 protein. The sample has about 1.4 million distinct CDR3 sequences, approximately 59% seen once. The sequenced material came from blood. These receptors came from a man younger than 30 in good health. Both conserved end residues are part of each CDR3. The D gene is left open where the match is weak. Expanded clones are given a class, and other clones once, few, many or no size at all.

CASSQSPPGQETQYF	TGTGCCAGCAGCCAAAGCCCACCCGGACAAGAGACCCAGTACTTC	.	TRBV3-1	TRBJ2-5	.
CASPNRGRTEAFF	TGTGCCAGCCCAAACAGGGGGCGGACTGAAGCTTTCTTT	.	TRBV6-1	TRBJ1-1	TRBD1
CASSPPWGRPYEQYF	TGTGCCAGCAGCCCCCCCTGGGGCCGGCCATACGAGCAGTACTTC	once	TRBV12-3/TRBV12-4	TRBJ2-7	.
CATEPRFSSYEQYF	TGTGCCACCGAGCCCAGGTTCTCCTCCTACGAGCAGTACTTC	once	TRBV6-5	TRBJ2-7	.
CASILFEGSTEAFF	TGTGCCAGCATCCTCTTCGAGGGGTCCACTGAAGCTTTCTTT	.	TRBV7-8	TRBJ1-1	.
CASSQDEMVLNTGELFF	TGCGCCAGCAGCCAAGATGAAATGGTCCTCAACACCGGGGAGCTGTTTTTT	.	TRBV4-3	TRBJ2-2	.
CASSYGTVDTEAFF	TGTGCCAGCAGCTATGGGACAGTGGACACTGAAGCTTTCTTT	few	TRBV9	TRBJ1-1	TRBD1
CASSGFLVAKNIQYF	TGTGCCAGCAGTGGATTTCTGGTAGCCAAAAACATTCAGTACTTC	few	TRBV2	TRBJ2-4	.
CASSLGTKYEQYF	TGTGCCAGCAGCTTGGGGACCAAGTACGAGCAGTACTTC	.	TRBV7-9	TRBJ2-7	.
CASSYSGLSYNSPLHF	TGTGCCAGCAGTTACTCAGGGCTTTCCTATAATTCACCCCTCCACTTT	.	TRBV6-5	TRBJ1-6	.
CASRGGVNGDTQYF	TGTGCCAGCAGGGGAGGGGTGAACGGGGATACGCAGTATTTT	once	TRBV12-3/TRBV12-4	TRBJ2-3	TRBD2
CSVEGGDGELFF	TGCAGCGTAGAGGGCGGGGACGGGGAGCTGTTTTTT	.	TRBV29-1	TRBJ2-2	.
CASSYRDRGNNEQFF	TGCGCCAGCAGCTACCGGGACAGGGGCAACAATGAGCAGTTCTTC	.	TRBV5-1	TRBJ2-1	TRBD1
CSAISGLAGDRQFF	TGCAGTGCTATTTCTGGACTAGCGGGAGATAGGCAGTTCTTC	.	TRBV20-1	TRBJ2-1	TRBD2
CASSQGLGNSPLHF	TGTGCCAGCAGCCAAGGCCTCGGTAATTCACCCCTCCACTTT	.	TRBV3-1	TRBJ1-6	.
CSVVRAGANVLTF	TGCAGCGTTGTTAGGGCTGGGGCCAACGTCCTGACTTTC	.	TRBV29-1	TRBJ2-6	.
CASSLALSGYGYTF	TGTGCCAGCAGCTTAGCTCTATCGGGGTATGGCTACACCTTC	few	TRBV7-2	TRBJ1-2	.
CASSLVVTSYEQYF	TGTGCCAGCAGCTTAGTGGTCACTTCCTACGAGCAGTACTTC	once	TRBV7-8	TRBJ2-7	.
CASSRAPRSSGANVLTF	TGTGCCAGCAGTCGGGCCCCCCGTAGCTCTGGGGCCAACGTCCTGACTTTC	.	TRBV6-1	TRBJ2-6	.
CSARVTVDGYTF	TGCAGTGCTAGGGTCACAGTAGATGGCTACACCTTC	.	TRBV20-1	TRBJ1-2	.
CSARDPGSSVSKQYF	TGCAGTGCTAGAGATCCGGGATCCTCGGTCAGCAAGCAGTACTTC	.	TRBV20-1	TRBJ2-5	.
CASKTTGGSYEQYF	TGTGCCAGCAAAACCACAGGGGGATCGTACGAGCAGTACTTC	few	TRBV6-2/TRBV6-3	TRBJ2-7	TRBD1
CASSDPGLAGDTQYF	TGCGCCAGCAGTGACCCCGGACTAGCGGGAGATACGCAGTATTTT	.	TRBV10-1	TRBJ2-3	TRBD2
CASSRIKGQVDSGANVLTF	TGCGCCAGCAGCCGGATTAAAGGACAGGTCGACTCTGGGGCCAACGTCCTGACTTTC	few	TRBV4-1	TRBJ2-6	TRBD1
CASSLDRLGTSRMNEQFF	TGCGCCAGCAGCTTGGACCGTCTTGGGACCAGCCGGATGAATGAGCAGTTCTTC	many	TRBV5-1	TRBJ2-1	.
CASSEYPGTGDTDTQYF	TGTGCCAGCAGTGAATACCCAGGGACAGGAGACACAGATACGCAGTATTTT	.	TRBV25-1	TRBJ2-3	TRBD1
CASSSPGQGAFLYEQYF	TGTGCCAGCAGTTCGCCCGGACAGGGGGCATTCCTCTACGAGCAGTACTTC	few	TRBV6-2/TRBV6-3	TRBJ2-7	TRBD1
CSVAKGYNEQFF	TGCAGCGTCGCCAAGGGGTACAATGAGCAGTTCTTC	once	TRBV29-1	TRBJ2-1	.
CASSHTPGDYEQYF	TGTGCCAGCAGCCATACACCGGGAGACTACGAGCAGTACTTC	.	TRBV7-7	TRBJ2-7	.
CATSRDRGREETQYF	TGTGCCACCAGCAGAGACAGGGGAAGGGAAGAGACCCAGTACTTC	few	TRBV15	TRBJ2-5	.
CSASGDTSYEQYF	TGCAGTGCTAGCGGGGACACCTCCTACGAGCAGTACTTC	.	TRBV20-1	TRBJ2-7	.
CASSEARGRNYGYTF	TGTGCCAGCAGTGAAGCCAGGGGTCGGAACTATGGCTACACCTTC	.	TRBV6-1	TRBJ1-2	.
CASSLWGLGSYNEQFF	TGTGCCAGCAGCTTGTGGGGACTAGGATCCTACAATGAGCAGTTCTTC	.	TRBV5-6	TRBJ2-1	TRBD2
CASSEQGIDTQFF	TGTGCCAGCAGTGAGCAGGGAATAGATACGCAGTTCTTC	.	TRBV2	TRBJ2-1	.
CASGRGKAQPQHF	TGTGCCAGCGGAAGGGGTAAAGCTCAGCCCCAGCATTTT	few	TRBV6-2/TRBV6-3	TRBJ1-5	.
CASSQRSVADQPQHF	TGCGCCAGCAGCCAAAGGTCGGTCGCGGATCAGCCCCAGCATTTT	.	TRBV4-1	TRBJ1-5	.
CASSEGQIMNTEAFF	TGTGCCAGCAGTGAGGGACAGATCATGAACACTGAAGCTTTCTTT	.	TRBV25-1	TRBJ1-1	TRBD1
CASIDLEGPRGETQYF	TGTGCCAGCATCGATCTCGAGGGGCCCCGAGGGGAGACCCAGTACTTC	.	TRBV6-1	TRBJ2-5	.
CAISPKGGTSTDTQYF	TGTGCCATCAGTCCGAAAGGTGGAACTAGCACAGATACGCAGTATTTT	.	TRBV10-3	TRBJ2-3	.
CSVDGTGTDTQYF	TGCAGCGTTGATGGGACAGGCACAGATACGCAGTATTTT	.	TRBV29-1	TRBJ2-3	TRBD1
CASSYRPGANTEAFF	TGTGCCAGCAGTTACCGGCCAGGGGCGAACACTGAAGCTTTCTTT	.	TRBV6-6	TRBJ1-1	.
CASSSRLAGDSYNEQFF	TGTGCCAGCAGTTCCCGATTAGCGGGAGACTCCTACAATGAGCAGTTCTTC	few	TRBV12-3/TRBV12-4	TRBJ2-1	TRBD2
CASSSQNYGYTF	TGTGCCAGCAGTTCACAGAACTATGGCTACACCTTC	.	TRBV28	TRBJ1-2	.
CASSPGSTQPQHF	TGTGCCAGCTCACCCGGTAGTACTCAGCCCCAGCATTTT	.	TRBV18	TRBJ1-5	.
CSARALWIRTGYWETQYF	TGCAGTGCTAGAGCTCTCTGGATCAGGACAGGGTATTGGGAGACCCAGTACTTC	.	TRBV20-1	TRBJ2-5	TRBD1
CASSLRGEGTYEQYF	TGCGCCAGCAGCTTGCGTGGGGAGGGAACCTACGAGCAGTACTTC	few	TRBV5-1	TRBJ2-7	TRBD2
CAISEASTDTQYF	TGTGCCATCAGTGAGGCTAGCACAGATACGCAGTATTTT	.	TRBV10-3	TRBJ2-3	.
CATSGSQNSSSYEQYF	TGTGCCACCAGCGGTTCCCAGAACTCCAGCTCCTACGAGCAGTACTTC	.	TRBV15	TRBJ2-7	.